This TCR beta chain was captured in a study of shared clonotypes between healthy human individuals. Turning to the study itself: CD8 memory received one plate per donor, CD8 naive two, CD4 memory three and CD4 naive three.

Details on this clone: Its matching antigen is unknown.

Template for every sorted-subset replicate PCR totaled around 200 ng DNA, 25,000 to 35,000 T cell genomes. Measured with immunoSEQ multiplex PCR; TCRdb has only the in-frame clones, and not every one. Of approximately 2,300,000 clones in the sample, approximately 90% were seen once. Study-level points and caveats: Memory subsets had estimated richness that was generally smaller than that of naive subsets.

Germline V gives CDR1 SEHNR, CDR2 FQNEAQ (reference sequence). V lost 1 base, J lost 2 bases, and 9 bases lay in between. CDR3 length equals 14 residues. The TCR sequence derives from a man aged 18 to 30 in good health. Some clones in this sample may be carry-over from other donors' samples. Sequencing was carried out using naive CD4+ T cells from PBMCs. Noted subset: CD45RA+ positively selected. The gene calls are TRBV7-9 and TRBJ2-7; weak D call: TRBD1 (6 bases). CDR3 bases: TGTGCCAGCAGCTTAGATCGACAGGCCTACGAGCAGTACTTC. Translating gives CASSLDRQAYEQYF. The full variable domain, completed using reference TRBV7-9 and TRBJ2-7, is DTGVSQNPRHKITKRGQNVTFRCDPISEHNRLYWYRQTLGQGPEFLTYFQNEAQLEKSRLLSDRFSAERPKGSFSTLEIQRTEQGDSAMYLCASSLDRQAYEQYFGPGTRLTVT.